This T cell receptor (beta chain) derives from a study of T cell changes during pregnancy in multiple sclerosis. The V gene lost 6 bases and the J gene lost 8 bases, with 17 bases spanning the gap. Germline CDR1 SGHKS, CDR2 YYEKEE (reference sequence). This CDR3 has 13 residues. TCRdb keeps only in-frame clones here, not all; method: immunoSEQ multiplex PCR. Found here are about 70,000 clones, approximately 94% of them singletons; the top ten hold about 0.5%. The sample was peripheral blood, taken in the third trimester of pregnancy. This TCR came from a female donor with multiple sclerosis, enrolled in a pregnancy study. The chain is built from TRBV5-5 and TRBJ1-2, with D possibly being TRBD1 (5 bases). The CDR3 region has the DNA TGTGCCAGCAATTTGTCAGGGCTGGGCGGCTACACCTTC. Its translation: CASNLSGLGGYTF.